Sequencing of this T cell receptor beta chain was carried out in a study of regulatory T cells in long-lasting Graves disease. This clonotype has only a few counts. CDR3 regions were amplified by Arm-PCR using iRepertoire HTBI primers to build TCR beta libraries. MiXCR, applied by TCRdb to the multiplex PCR reads, yields one record per CDR3 protein. The sample comprises 650,000 to 700,000 distinct CDR3 sequences, about 30% of which are singletons, and under 50% rests with the top ten. Time point of the sample: persistent/refractory GD, antithyroid drugs over 5 years with positive TRAb. The TCR library was prepared using RNA isolated from PBMCs. The sequence derives from a female donor with Graves disease. This specimen was peripheral blood mononuclear cells (PBMCs), taken when the disease was refractory, from a patient treated with antithyroid drugs.

CDR3 loop: CASSVGALEEYEQYF. Here the CDR3 DNA reads TGTGCCAGCAGCGTAGGAGCACTAGAAGAGTACGAGCAGTACTTC. The chain carries TRBV9 and TRBJ2-7, with D perhaps matching TRBD2 (5 bases). Germline CDR1 is SGDLS and CDR2 is YYNGEE. V gave up 0 bases and J gave up 4 bases, with 14 bases separating them. The length of the CDR3 is 15 residues.